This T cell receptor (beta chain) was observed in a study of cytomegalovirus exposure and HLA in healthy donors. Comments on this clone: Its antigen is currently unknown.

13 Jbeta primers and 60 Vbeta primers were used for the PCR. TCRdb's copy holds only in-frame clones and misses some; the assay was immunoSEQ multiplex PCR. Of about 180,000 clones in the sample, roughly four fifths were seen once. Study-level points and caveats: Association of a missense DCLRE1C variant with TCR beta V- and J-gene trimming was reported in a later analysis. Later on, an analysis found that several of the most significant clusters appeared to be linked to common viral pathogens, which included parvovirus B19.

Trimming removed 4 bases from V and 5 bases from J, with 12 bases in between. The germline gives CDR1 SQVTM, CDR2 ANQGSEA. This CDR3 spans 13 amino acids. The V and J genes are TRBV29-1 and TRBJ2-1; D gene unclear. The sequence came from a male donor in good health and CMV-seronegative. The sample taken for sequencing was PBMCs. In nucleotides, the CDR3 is TGCAGCGTTGCCCCCCAGTTGGACAATGAGCAGTTCTTC. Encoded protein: CSVAPQLDNEQFF.